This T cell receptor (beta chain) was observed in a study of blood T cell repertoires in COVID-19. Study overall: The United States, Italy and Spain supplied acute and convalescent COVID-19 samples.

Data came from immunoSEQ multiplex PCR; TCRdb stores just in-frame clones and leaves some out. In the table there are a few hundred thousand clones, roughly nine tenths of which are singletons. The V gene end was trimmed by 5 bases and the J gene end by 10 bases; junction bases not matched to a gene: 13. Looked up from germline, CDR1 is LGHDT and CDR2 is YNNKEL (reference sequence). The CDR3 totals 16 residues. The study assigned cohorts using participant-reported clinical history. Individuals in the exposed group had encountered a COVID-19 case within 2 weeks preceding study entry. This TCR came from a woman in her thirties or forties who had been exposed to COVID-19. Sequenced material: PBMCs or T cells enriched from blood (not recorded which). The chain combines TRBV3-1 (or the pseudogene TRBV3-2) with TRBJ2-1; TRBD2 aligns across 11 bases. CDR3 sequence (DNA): TGTGCCAGCAGCTGGGGCGTTAGCGGGGGGGCCGGAGAGCAGTTCTTC. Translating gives CASSWGVSGGAGEQFF.